Listed here is a single T cell receptor (beta chain). CDR3 length: 13 residues. Germline CDR1 reads MNHEY; CDR2 reads SVGAGI. V shed 10 bases and J shed 1 base, with 13 bases lying between them. Authors' data handling: Estimation of nucleated cell counts relied on the amplification of reference gene primers. The assay was immunoSEQ multiplex PCR, and TCRdb's table has in-frame clones only and misses some. V, J and clone size reflect that table, while D and trimming were determined from the DNA. The sample lists about 50,000 clones, approximately 85% occurring once. This sample was included in a study of blood T cell repertoires in COVID-19. Turning to the study itself: Donors in the United States, Italy and Spain gave samples during acute or convalescent COVID-19. The analysed material was cDNA or gDNA that came from T cells, B-cell-depleted T cells, or PBMCs.

Source material: peripheral blood. This rearrangement joins TRBV6-5 to TRBJ1-1; no clear D. The sequence was obtained from a woman in her sixties with acute or convalescent COVID-19. CDR3 sequence reads: CATTMNRNTEAFF. Written as DNA, the CDR3 is TGTGCCACCACAATGAACAGGAACACTGAAGCTTTCTTT.